The 5 T cell receptor beta chains presented below share a single source sample, sequenced in a study of control samples from healthy donors and cancer patients. Data came from immunoSEQ multiplex PCR; TCRdb stores just in-frame clones and leaves some out. Of more than 75,000 clones listed, about 90% were seen once; the top ten hold about 2%. Sequencing was performed on PBMCs. The origin of the receptors is a woman in her sixties or seventies with head and neck cancer.

The V and J genes are TRBV7-8 and TRBJ2-1, with 8 bases lining up with TRBD2. V gave up 0 bases and J gave up 7 bases; unmatched junction bases: 5. The CDR3 spans 15 residues. Germline CDR1 is SGHVS and CDR2 is FQNEAQ. The CDR3 DNA reads TGTGCCAGCAGCTTAGCGGGGACTAGGCGTAATGAGCAGTTCTTC. It yields the protein CASSLAGTRRNEQFF. The full variable domain, completed using reference TRBV7-8 and TRBJ2-1, is GAGVSQSPRYKVAKRGQDVALRCDPISGHVSLFWYQQALGQGPEFLTYFQNEAQLDKSGLPSDRFFAERPEGSVSTLKIQRTQQEDSAVYLCASSLAGTRRNEQFFGPGTRLTVL.

This clone was found once. This chain links TRBV6-1 with TRBJ1-1; TRBD1 agrees at 10 bases. Trimming cost V 6 bases and J 0 bases; bases outside gene matches: 7. Per germline, CDR1 MNHNS and CDR2 SASEGT. The CDR3 contains 16 residues. The DNA for the CDR3 is TGTGCCAGCAGAGAATGGACAGGGGGTTTGAACACTGAAGCTTTCTTT. It codes for CASREWTGGLNTEAFF.

V and J are TRBV6-5 and TRBJ1-2; perhaps TRBD1 as D (5 bases). There are 13 residues in the CDR3. V lost 2 bases to trimming and J lost 4 bases, with 8 bases between them. CDR1 is MNHEY, CDR2 SVGAGI, per germline. The CDR3 loop is CASSYLGGYGYTF. DNA of the CDR3: TGTGCCAGCAGTTACCTGGGGGGCTATGGCTACACCTTC.

The CDR3 DNA is TGTGCCACAGGGGAAGGGAGTCTCTACGAGCAGTACTTC. Translated, it gives CATGEGSLYEQYF. The V gene is TRBV28, the J gene TRBJ2-7; TRBD1 is a possible D gene (6 bases). The CDR3 loop spans 13 amino acids. Germline V gene data show CDR1 as MDHEN and CDR2 as SYDVKM. Trimming shortened V by 10 bases and J by 3 bases, and 16 bases separated the two germline ends.

This chain uses TRBV27 with TRBJ2-1; the D is unclear. Germline lookup yields CDR1 MNHEY and CDR2 SMNVEV (reference sequence). The CDR3 extends over 13 amino acids. V lost 3 bases and J 4 bases, leaving 7 bases between the germline ends. CDR3 DNA: TGTGCCAGCAGTTTTCTGGCTTACAATGAGCAGTTCTTC. It translates to CASSFLAYNEQFF.